The TCR beta chain under discussion was sequenced for a study of shared clonotypes between healthy human individuals. Per germline, CDR1 SEHNR and CDR2 FQNEAQ (reference sequence). The CDR3 contains 15 residues. V was trimmed by 1 base and J by 6 bases, leaving 13 bases between them. Free of recent acute infections or vaccinations, the donors were healthy HIV-negative adults. Splitting the CD4+ cells yielded a CD45RA+ naive subset and a CD45RA-negative memory subset. This table comes from immunoSEQ multiplex PCR, and its TCRdb copy is limited to in-frame clones, with some not included. The sample comprises around 600,000 clones, roughly 97% of which are singletons, and around 0.058% rests with the top ten.

The chain is built from TRBV7-9 and TRBJ2-1; D is perhaps TRBD1 or TRBD2 (5 bases each). This TCR was sampled from a woman in her twenties or thirties in good health. The sample taken for sequencing was naive CD4+ T cells sorted from blood. Subset noted: CD45RA+ positively selected. CDR3 nucleotides: TGTGCCAGCAGCTTAGTAATTGGGGGACCCAATGAGCAGTTCTTC. Translated: CASSLVIGGPNEQFF.